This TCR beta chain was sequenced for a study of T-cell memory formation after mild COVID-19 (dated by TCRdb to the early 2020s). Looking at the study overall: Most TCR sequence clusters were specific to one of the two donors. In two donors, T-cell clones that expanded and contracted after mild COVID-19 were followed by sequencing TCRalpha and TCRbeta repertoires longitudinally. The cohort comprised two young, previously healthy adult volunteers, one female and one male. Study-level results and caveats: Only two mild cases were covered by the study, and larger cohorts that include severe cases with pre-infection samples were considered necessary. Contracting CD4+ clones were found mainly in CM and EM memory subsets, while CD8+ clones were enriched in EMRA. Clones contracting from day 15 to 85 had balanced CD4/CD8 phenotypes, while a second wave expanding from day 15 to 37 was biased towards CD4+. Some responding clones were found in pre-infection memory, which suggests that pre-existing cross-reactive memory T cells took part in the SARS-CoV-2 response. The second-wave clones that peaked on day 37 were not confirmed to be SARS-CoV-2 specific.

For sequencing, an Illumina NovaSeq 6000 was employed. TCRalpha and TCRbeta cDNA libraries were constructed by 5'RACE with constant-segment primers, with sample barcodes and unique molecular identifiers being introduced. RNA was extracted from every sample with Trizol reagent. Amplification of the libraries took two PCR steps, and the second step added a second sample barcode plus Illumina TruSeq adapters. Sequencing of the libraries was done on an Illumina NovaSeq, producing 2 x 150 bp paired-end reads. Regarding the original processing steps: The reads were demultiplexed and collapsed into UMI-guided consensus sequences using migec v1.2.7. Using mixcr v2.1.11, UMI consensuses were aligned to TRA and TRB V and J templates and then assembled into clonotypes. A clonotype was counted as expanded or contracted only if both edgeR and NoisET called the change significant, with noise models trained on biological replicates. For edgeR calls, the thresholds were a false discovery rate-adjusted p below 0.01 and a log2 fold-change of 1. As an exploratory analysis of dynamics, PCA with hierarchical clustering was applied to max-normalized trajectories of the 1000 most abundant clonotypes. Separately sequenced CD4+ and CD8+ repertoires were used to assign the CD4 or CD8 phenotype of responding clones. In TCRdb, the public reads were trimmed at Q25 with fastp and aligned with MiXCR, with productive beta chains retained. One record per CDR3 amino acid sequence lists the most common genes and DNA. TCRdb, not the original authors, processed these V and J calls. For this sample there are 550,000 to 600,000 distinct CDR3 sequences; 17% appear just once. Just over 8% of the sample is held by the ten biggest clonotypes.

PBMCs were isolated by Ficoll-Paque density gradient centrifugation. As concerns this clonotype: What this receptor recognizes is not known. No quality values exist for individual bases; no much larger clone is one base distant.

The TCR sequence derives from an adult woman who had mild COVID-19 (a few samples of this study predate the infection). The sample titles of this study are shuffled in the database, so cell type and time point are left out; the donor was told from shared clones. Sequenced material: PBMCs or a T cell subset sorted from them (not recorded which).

The sequence in DNA is TGTGCCAGCAGTGGTAGGGCCAAGGGGATAACCGGGGAGCTGTTTTTT. Its translation is CASSGRAKGITGELFF. The chain is assembled from TRBV6-1 and TRBJ2-2; a tentative D match to TRBD1 spans 5 bases. The germline V gene sets CDR1 to MNHNS and CDR2 to SASEGT. Deletion took 4 bases off V and 5 bases off J, with a span of 17 bases between the germline ends. The CDR3 starts with the cysteine, ends with the phenylalanine, and has 16 residues. Only CDR3 DNA is held: 48 bases, read in frame from base 1.